The present entry profiles one T cell receptor (beta chain) with its context. This sample is drawn from a study of OX40 agonist ivuxolimab in advanced cancers. This CDR3 region has 15 residues. Germline V CDR1 and CDR2: SGHTA, FQGNSA. V was pared by 4 bases and J by 3 bases, with 6 bases of the junction left unmatched. This table comes from immunoSEQ multiplex PCR, and its TCRdb copy is limited to in-frame clones, with some not included. Of around 62,000 clones in the sample, around 79% are singletons; the top ten hold 5.5% to 6%. This specimen consisted of CD4+ or CD8+ T cells sorted from blood, obtained in a trial of the OX40 agonist ivuxolimab. This receptor was taken from an adult with an advanced solid tumor such as melanoma, head and neck, liver or kidney cancer. V usage is TRBV7-2 and J usage is TRBJ2-1, with 7 bases fitting TRBD1. CDR3 amino acids: CASSSDREIYNEQFF. Written as DNA, the CDR3 is TGTGCCAGCAGCTCCGACAGGGAAATCTACAATGAGCAGTTCTTC.